This T cell receptor (beta chain) was obtained from a study of cytomegalovirus exposure and HLA in healthy donors. Unmatched junction bases numbered 5, after V lost 5 bases and J lost 4 bases. CDR1 and CDR2 (germline): MNHNS, SASEGT. The CDR3 has 14 amino acids. Findings and caveats of the study: There were some V segments, including TRBV6-2 and TRBV6-3, excluded as indistinguishable. Later on, a genetic analysis was performed. It linked a missense variant in DCLRE1C with V- and J-gene trimming of TCR beta. The authors considered a cluster of highly shared sequence variants likely to be a sequencing artifact.

The PCR had 60 Vbeta and 13 Jbeta primers. Assay used: immunoSEQ multiplex PCR; TCRdb lists only in-frame clones, some missing. Of approximately 150,000 clones in the sample, roughly 80% were seen once. This clone has just a few counts. The antigen remains unidentified. This chain connects TRBV6-1 to TRBJ1-2; TRBD1 matches 9 bases. The clonotype was recovered from a male donor in good health and CMV-seronegative. What was sequenced was PBMCs. The CDR3 nucleotides read TGTGCCAGCAGTTATACAGGGGGCGGCTATGGCTACACCTTC. Protein: CASSYTGGGYGYTF.